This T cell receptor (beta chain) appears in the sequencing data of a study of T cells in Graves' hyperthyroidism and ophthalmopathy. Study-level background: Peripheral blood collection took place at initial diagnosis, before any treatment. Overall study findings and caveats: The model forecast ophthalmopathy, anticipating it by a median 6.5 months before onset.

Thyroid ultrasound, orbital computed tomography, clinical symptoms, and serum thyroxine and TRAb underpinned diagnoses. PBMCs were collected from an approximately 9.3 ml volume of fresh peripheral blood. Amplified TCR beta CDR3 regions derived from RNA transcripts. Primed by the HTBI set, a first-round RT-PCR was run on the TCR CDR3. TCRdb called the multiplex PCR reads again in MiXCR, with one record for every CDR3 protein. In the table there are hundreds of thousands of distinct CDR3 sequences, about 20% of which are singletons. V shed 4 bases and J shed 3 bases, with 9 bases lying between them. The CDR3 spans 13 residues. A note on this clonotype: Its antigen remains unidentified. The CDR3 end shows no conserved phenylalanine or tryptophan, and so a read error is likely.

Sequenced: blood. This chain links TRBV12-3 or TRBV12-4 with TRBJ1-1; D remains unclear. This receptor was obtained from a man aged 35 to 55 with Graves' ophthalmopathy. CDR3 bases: TGTGCCAGCAGTTCCCGAGGATACACTGAAGCTTTCTCT. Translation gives CASSSRGYTEAFS.